Listed below are T cell receptor beta chains from one sample, sequenced in a study of T cell repertoires in cytomegalovirus infection. TCRdb processed the reads anew with MiXCR; each CDR3 protein has one entry. The sample consists of just over 300,000 distinct CDR3 sequences, 15% to 20% of them appearing once. The source material was PBMCs. The receptors shown here come from a human donor in good health (CMV status not recorded). Some clones in this sample may be carry-over from other donors' samples. CDR3s include the opening cysteine and the closing phenylalanine or tryptophan. The D gene is left open where the match is weak. The listing skips clone size in some rows; elsewhere it reads once, few, many or a size class.

>TRBJ2-3|TRBD1|.|TRBV5-6
TGTGCCAGCATACGCCGGGACAGAGTCACAGATACGCAGTATTTT
CASIRRDRVTDTQYF
>TRBJ1-2|.|many|TRBV7-2
TGTGCCAGCAGCTTTGGCCACCTTAACTATGGCTACACCTTC
CASSFGHLNYGYTF
>TRBJ1-3|.|.|TRBV3-1
TGTGCCAGCAGCCGTGACATCTCTGGAAACACCATATATTTT
CASSRDISGNTIYF
>TRBJ2-4|.|once|TRBV4-3
TGCGCCAGCAGCCAAGATCTTCGGGGGTTACTAGCCAAAAACATTCAGTACTTC
CASSQDLRGLLAKNIQYF
>TRBJ2-7|TRBD1|many|TRBV7-2
TGTGCCAGCAGCTACCGGGGGACAGGGGTCGGCGAGCAGTACTTC
CASSYRGTGVGEQYF
>TRBJ1-4|TRBD1|few|TRBV20-1
TGCAGTGCTGAGCGGGACAGGGGTTATAGTAATGAAAAACTGTTTTTT
CSAERDRGYSNEKLFF
>TRBJ2-7|.|many|TRBV19
TGTGCCAGTAGTTCGACGGCCTCCTACGAGCAGTACTTC
CASSSTASYEQYF
>TRBJ1-6|TRBD1|many|TRBV28
TGTGCCAGCAGGCTGGGACAGTATAATTCACCCCTCCACTTT
CASRLGQYNSPLHF
>TRBJ2-5|TRBD1|many|TRBV20-1
TGCAGTGCCACGGGACAGTCATGGATGAGAGAGACCCAGTACTTC
CSATGQSWMRETQYF
>TRBJ1-1|TRBD1|.|TRBV20-1
TGCAGTGCTAGGGCACAGGGGTGGAACACTGAAGCTTTCTTT
CSARAQGWNTEAFF
>TRBJ1-2|.|.|TRBV27
TGTGCCAGCAGTTTTGGTGGTCGAACCGTTGACTACACCTTC
CASSFGGRTVDYTF
>TRBJ2-1|TRBD2|.|TRBV25-1
TGTGCCAGCAGTGCAAGCGGGGGTTCGTACAATGAGCAGTTCTTC
CASSASGGSYNEQFF
>TRBJ1-1|TRBD1|many|TRBV7-3
TGTGCCAGCAGCTTAACCGGACAGGGCAGGGGGAACACTGAAGCTTTCTTT
CASSLTGQGRGNTEAFF
>TRBJ2-5|TRBD2|.|TRBV4-2
TGTGCCAGCAGCCAAGAGGGAAGCGGGGCCGGGGCAGAGACCCAGTACTTC
CASSQEGSGAGAETQYF
>TRBJ2-2|TRBD1|many|TRBV7-2
TGTGCCAGCAGCGGAGGACAGGGTTATGCCGGGGAGCTGTTTTTT
CASSGGQGYAGELFF
>TRBJ1-4|.|many|TRBV4-3
TGCGCCAGCAGCCAAGATTTAACGGGACGAACCGCAACTAATGAAAAACTGTTTTTT
CASSQDLTGRTATNEKLFF
>TRBJ1-6|.|.|TRBV4-2
TGTGCCAGCAGCCCACGGGACTTAGATTCACCCCTCCACTTT
CASSPRDLDSPLHF
>TRBJ2-1|TRBD2|many|TRBV19
TGTGCCAGTAGTTCAGTCAGGCTAGCGGTGAGGTACAATGAGCAGTTCTTC
CASSSVRLAVRYNEQFF
>TRBJ2-1|TRBD1|many|TRBV6-2/TRBV6-3
TGTGCCAGCAGTTCCCCAGGGGGCGGCTACAATGAGCAGTTCTTC
CASSSPGGGYNEQFF
>TRBJ1-1|.|few|TRBV5-1
TGCGCCAGCAGCCCGACACCTGTGAACACTGAAGCTTTCTTT
CASSPTPVNTEAFF